One and the same sample provided the 3 T cell receptor beta chains below, sequenced in a study of T-cell memory formation after mild COVID-19. One entry per CDR3 protein, called by TCRdb with MiXCR from the 5' RACE reads. Of roughly 600,000 distinct CDR3 sequences in the sample, about a sixth were seen once. Material: PBMCs or a T cell subset sorted from them (not recorded which). The receptors here all came from an adult woman who had mild COVID-19 (a few samples of this study predate the infection). Cell type and time point are not known.

The chain recombines TRBV7-8 with TRBJ2-7; D is unclear. Germline-derived CDR1 and CDR2 are SGHVS and FQNEAQ. The V gene lost 0 bases and the J gene lost 3 bases, with 9 bases spanning the gap. The CDR3 has 14 amino acids. The CDR3 reads CASSLASADYEQYF. The CDR3 nucleotides read TGTGCCAGCAGCTTAGCCTCGGCCGACTACGAGCAGTACTTC.

This clonotype was counted a few times. The chain is built from TRBV20-1 and TRBJ2-3; TRBD2 matches 7 bases. The CDR3 runs 12 residues. Germline V CDR1 and CDR2: DFQATT, SNEGSKA (reference sequence). After removal of 6 bases from V and 4 bases from J, the junction contained 4 bases not matched to a gene. In DNA, the CDR3 is TGCAGTGCCGCGGGAGTCCCAGATACGCAGTATTTT. It yields the protein CSAAGVPDTQYF.

V usage is TRBV24-1 and J usage is TRBJ2-1, with 7 positions matching TRBD1. Unmatched junction bases numbered 7, after V lost 3 bases and J lost 0 bases. The length of the CDR3 is 17 residues. The V gene's germline CDR1 is KGHDR and CDR2 SFDVKD. DNA for the CDR3: TGTGCCACCAGTGATAGGCACAGGGGATTCTCCTACAATGAGCAGTTCTTC. Residues: CATSDRHRGFSYNEQFF.